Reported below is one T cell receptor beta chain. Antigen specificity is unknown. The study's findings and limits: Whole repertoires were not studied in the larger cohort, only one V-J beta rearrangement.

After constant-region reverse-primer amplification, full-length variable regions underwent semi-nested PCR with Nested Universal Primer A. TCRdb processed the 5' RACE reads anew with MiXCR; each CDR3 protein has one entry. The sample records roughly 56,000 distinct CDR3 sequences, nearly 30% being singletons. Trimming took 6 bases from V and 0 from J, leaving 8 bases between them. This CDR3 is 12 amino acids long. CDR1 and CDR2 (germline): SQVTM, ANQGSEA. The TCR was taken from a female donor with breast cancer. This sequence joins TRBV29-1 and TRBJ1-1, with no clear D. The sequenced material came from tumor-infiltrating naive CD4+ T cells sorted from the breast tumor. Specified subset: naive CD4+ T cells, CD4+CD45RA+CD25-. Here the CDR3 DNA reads TGCAGCGTCGGAATTATGAACACTGAAGCTTTCTTT. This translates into CSVGIMNTEAFF.